These 8 T cell receptor beta chains originate from one sample sequenced in a study of shared clonotypes between healthy human individuals. Only in-frame clones appear in the TCRdb table, and some are missing; sequencing was by immunoSEQ multiplex PCR. The sample has some 900,000 clones; approximately 80% are singletons. The sequenced sample was memory CD4+ T cells sorted from blood. Subset reported: CD45RA-negative fraction. Source of these receptors: a man aged 18 to 29 in good health.

J is TRBJ1-4 and V is TRBV28; maybe TRBD1 (5 bases). Germline CDR1 MDHEN, CDR2 SYDVKM. The V end lost 8 bases, the J end lost 0 bases, and 19 bases lay between the germline ends. The CDR3 extends over 17 amino acids. The CDR3 region is CASRPGGWDATNEKLFF. CDR3 DNA: TGTGCCAGCCGGCCCGGGGGGTGGGATGCAACTAATGAAAAACTGTTTTTT.

The genes are TRBV19 and TRBJ2-2; unclear D gene. Per germline, CDR1 LNHDA and CDR2 SQIVND (reference sequence). This CDR3 is 12 amino acids long. V was shortened by 1 base and J by 5 bases, with 2 bases between the two germline ends. The DNA of the CDR3 is TGTGCCAGTAGTATAGGGACCGGGGAGCTGTTTTTT. This encodes CASSIGTGELFF.

This clone came up many times. Other DNA sequences in the sample encode the same CDR3. The chain is built from TRBV19 and TRBJ2-1; TRBD2 matches 10 bases. V was pared by 5 bases and J by 10 bases, with 17 bases of the junction left unmatched. CDR1 is LNHDA, CDR2 SQIVND, per germline (reference sequence). This CDR3 has 17 amino acids. The CDR3 protein is CASSDRLAGSKVGEQFF. CDR3 in DNA: TGTGCCAGTAGTGACAGACTAGCGGGCTCCAAAGTTGGGGAGCAGTTCTTC.

This clone was recorded only once. The chain employs TRBV7-9 and TRBJ1-4, with D perhaps matching TRBD1 (5 bases). Per germline, CDR1 SEHNR and CDR2 FQNEAQ (reference sequence). The CDR3 is 16 amino acids. The V end lost 1 base, the J end lost 6 bases, and 15 bases lay between the germline ends. Here the CDR3 reads CASSLDGRGSYEKLFF. The CDR3, as DNA: TGTGCCAGCAGCTTAGATGGTCGGGGGAGTTATGAAAAACTGTTTTTT. The complete variable domain, with remaining parts taken from reference TRBV7-9 and TRBJ1-4, reads DTGVSQNPRHKITKRGQNVTFRCDPISEHNRLYWYRQTLGQGPEFLTYFQNEAQLEKSRLLSDRFSAERPKGSFSTLEIQRTEQGDSAMYLCASSLDGRGSYEKLFFGSGTQLSVL.

This clone appeared a few times. The identical CDR3 is also encoded by other nucleotide sequences in the sample. The rearrangement joins TRBV27 to TRBJ1-1; no firm D call. The germline CDR1 and CDR2 sequences are MNHEY and SMNVEV (reference sequence). This CDR3 is 13 amino acids long. Between the trimmed V and J ends, which lost 5 bases and 2 bases, there was a span of 9 bases. CDR3 protein: CASSPRTNTEAFF. As DNA, the CDR3 is TGTGCCAGCAGTCCCCGTACAAACACTGAAGCTTTCTTT.

The genes are TRBV6-6 and TRBJ1-5; 7 bases are shared with TRBD1. The J segment lost 6 bases and the V segment lost 6 bases, leaving 11 bases of the junction unmatched. The V gene's germline CDR1 is MNHNY and CDR2 SVGAGI (reference sequence). CDR3 length equals 15 residues. CDR3 region: CASRIDRAQVQPQHF. The CDR3 region has the DNA TGTGCCAGCAGAATTGACAGGGCGCAGGTTCAGCCCCAGCATTTT.

V gene TRBV9 combines with J gene TRBJ1-2, with D possibly TRBD1 on 5 matching bases. Deletions cut 3 bases from V and 0 bases from J, with 18 bases between. The CDR3 spans 17 residues. Germline-derived CDR1 and CDR2 are SGDLS and YYNGEE. CDR3 sequence reads: CASSGTVQGFANYGYTF. The CDR3 DNA sequence: TGTGCCAGCAGCGGCACCGTTCAGGGTTTTGCTAACTATGGCTACACCTTC. Supplemented by reference TRBV9 and TRBJ1-2, the full variable domain reads DSGVTQTPKHLITATGQRVTLRCSPRSGDLSVYWYQQSLDQGLQFLIQYYNGEERAKGNILERFSAQQFPDLHSELNLSSLELGDSALYFCASSGTVQGFANYGYTFGSGTRLTVV.

The V gene is TRBV11-2, the J gene TRBJ2-2, with D perhaps TRBD1 or TRBD2 (8 bases each). The CDR3 is made up of 14 amino acids. CDR1 and CDR2 (germline): SGHAT, FQNNGV. The germline V and J ends were trimmed by 6 bases and 7 bases, with 15 bases remaining between them. CDR3 residues: CASRVSGTGGELFF. CDR3 nucleotide sequence: TGTGCCAGCAGGGTTAGCGGGACAGGCGGGGAGCTGTTTTTT.